These 23 T cell receptor beta chains share one sample of origin, sequenced in a study of blood T cells in healthy people across ages. Combining a sample-barcoded 5' primer with a J-beta primer mix, a second PCR ran for roughly 7 to 12 cycles. TCRdb reprocessed the 5' RACE reads via MiXCR and lists one record per CDR3 protein. The profile shows some 1.5 million distinct CDR3 sequences, roughly 30% of them singletons. The sample was blood. These TCRs come from a woman younger than 45 in good health.

The chain couples TRBV6-5 to TRBJ1-5; 9 nucleotides agree with TRBD1. Germline values: CDR1 MNHEY, CDR2 SVGAGI. There are 15 residues in the CDR3. The V and J ends lost 7 bases and 5 bases, in that order; junction bases with no gene match: 9. This CDR3 is CASKPHRGQDQPQHF. The CDR3 nucleotides read TGTGCCAGCAAACCCCACAGGGGGCAAGATCAGCCCCAGCATTTT.

The chain has TRBV5-1 and TRBJ2-4; D possibly corresponds to TRBD2 (6 bases). The CDR3 extends over 14 amino acids. V was shortened by 0 bases and J by 6 bases, with 10 bases between the two germline ends. Germline CDR1 and CDR2: SGHRS and YFSETQ. The CDR3 sequence: CASSLVPEGNIQYF. For the CDR3, the DNA is TGCGCCAGCAGCTTGGTCCCGGAGGGAAACATTCAGTACTTC.

The chain recombines TRBV5-1 with TRBJ2-1; 7 bases are a match to TRBD2. The germline CDR1 and CDR2 sequences are SGHRS and YFSETQ. Trimming removed 4 bases from V and 6 bases from J; junction bases left unmatched: 10. CDR3 size: 15 residues. The CDR3 nucleotides are TGCGCCAGCAGCACGACCCGGGACTACACCAATGAGCAGTTCTTC. Translation gives CASSTTRDYTNEQFF.

There are a few counts of this clonotype. V usage is TRBV13 and J usage is TRBJ2-2; maybe TRBD1 (6 bases). The CDR3 loop spans 14 amino acids. V lost 4 bases and J 6 bases, leaving 12 bases between the germline ends. Per germline, CDR1 PRHDT and CDR2 FYEKMQ (reference sequence). The CDR3 loop is CASSSARGSGELFF. The CDR3 DNA is TGTGCCAGCAGCTCAGCCAGGGGATCCGGGGAGCTGTTTTTT.

This clonotype was counted a single time. V and J are TRBV29-1 and TRBJ2-2; D call uncertain. The CDR3 is 14 residues long. V lost 4 bases and J lost 0, with 9 bases in between. Germline lookup yields CDR1 SQVTM and CDR2 ANQGSEA. The CDR3 region is CSVVGSANTGELFF. Here the CDR3 DNA reads TGCAGCGTTGTGGGCAGCGCGAACACCGGGGAGCTGTTTTTT.

The J gene is TRBJ1-2, the V gene TRBV29-1; 11 bases line up with TRBD1. The CDR3 loop spans 13 amino acids. With 6 bases clipped from V and 2 bases from J, the junction kept 2 bases outside the gene matches. The germline V gene encodes CDR1 SQVTM and CDR2 ANQGSEA. In DNA form, the CDR3 reads TGCAGCGTCTGGACAGGGGGCAACTATGGCTACACCTTC. Residues: CSVWTGGNYGYTF.

This clonotype was counted many times. The chain combines TRBV6-1 with TRBJ1-5; no reliable D call. Per germline, CDR1 MNHNS and CDR2 SASEGT. Trimming removed 5 bases from V and 1 base from J, with 12 bases in between. There are 15 residues in the CDR3. CDR3 DNA: TGTGCCAGCAGTCGGAGTTCCAACAGCAATCAGCCCCAGCATTTT. This sequence encodes CASSRSSNSNQPQHF.

The chain links TRBV6-2 or TRBV6-3 to TRBJ2-3; 7 bases fit TRBD1. From germline, CDR1 is MNHEY and CDR2 SVGEGT. With 2 bases clipped from V and 0 bases from J, the junction kept 5 bases outside the gene matches. This CDR3 is 16 amino acids long. The CDR3 reads CASSYGTVTSTDTQYF. CDR3 sequence (DNA): TGTGCCAGCAGTTACGGGACAGTGACTAGCACAGATACGCAGTATTTT.

This chain links TRBV9 with TRBJ1-2; D ambiguous. Deletions cut 3 bases from V and 7 bases from J, with 10 bases between. The CDR3 is 12 amino acids. In germline, CDR1 is SGDLS, CDR2 YYNGEE. The CDR3 reads CASSGDSAGYTF. CDR3 in DNA: TGTGCCAGCAGCGGAGACTCCGCTGGCTACACCTTC.

The genes are TRBV30 and TRBJ1-2, with D unclear. Germline V gene sequence: CDR1 GTSNPN, CDR2 SVGIG (reference sequence). Trimming shortened V by 2 bases and J by 7 bases, and 14 bases separated the two germline ends. CDR3 length equals 13 residues. The chain's CDR3 is CAWSRTDQRGYTF. The CDR3 DNA reads TGTGCCTGGAGTCGGACGGATCAGCGTGGCTACACCTTC.

This clonotype was seen at least ten times. The junction and the germline gene differ at one end; a read error may be behind it. The CDR3 bases are TGTGCCAGCAGCTTATCAGGGTCGGGCACTGAAGCTTTCTTT. Translating gives CASSLSGSGTEAFF. This rearrangement joins TRBV5-1 to TRBJ1-1, with a tentative D call TRBD1 (5 bases). The CDR3 is 14 residues long. CDR1 is SGHRS and CDR2 is YFSETQ in the germline V gene.

This clonotype was counted only a few times. The chain links TRBV10-3 to TRBJ2-3, with 7 bases lining up with TRBD1. The CDR3 has 15 residues. From germline, CDR1 is ENHRY and CDR2 SYGVKD. After removal of 4 bases from V and 3 bases from J, the junction contained 7 bases not matched to a gene. As DNA, the CDR3 is TGTGCCATCAGTGTCGGCAGGGGGATTACAGATACGCAGTATTTT. As protein: CAISVGRGITDTQYF.

This clonotype has more than one count but fewer than ten. The chain is built from TRBV25-1 and TRBJ2-3; the match to TRBD2 covers 7 bases. V was pared by 3 bases and J by 7 bases, with 10 bases of the junction left unmatched. Germline V CDR1 and CDR2: MGHDK, SYGVNS. This CDR3 contains 15 residues. This CDR3 is CASSDYGRNGNTQYF. The DNA of the CDR3 is TGTGCCAGCAGTGATTACGGGAGGAATGGCAATACGCAGTATTTT.

The chain carries TRBV12-3 or TRBV12-4 and TRBJ2-2, with a tentative D call TRBD2 (6 bases). The CDR3 length is 15 residues. Trimming took off 6 bases at V and 0 bases at J, with 11 bases between the two ends. CDR3 sequence (DNA): TGTGCCAGCAGGGCGGGACGGCCGAACACCGGGGAGCTGTTTTTT. This sequence encodes CASRAGRPNTGELFF.

This clonotype was counted once. A much larger clonotype is one base distant, so this may be a read error. The gene calls are TRBV24-1 and TRBJ2-7; the D gene is possibly TRBD1 (8 bases). The V gene lost 6 bases and the J gene lost 3 bases, with 20 bases spanning the gap. Germline CDR1 is KGHDR and CDR2 is SFDVKD. The CDR3 runs to 16 residues. This CDR3 reads CATSNPDRGGNYEQYF. DNA for the CDR3: TGTGCCACCAGTAATCCTGACAGGGGAGGGAACTACGAGCAGTACTTC.

This clonotype was seen at least ten times. The DNA of the CDR3 is TGTGCCAGCAGGGCGGAATGGCAAGAGACCCAGTACTTC. This gives the protein CASRAEWQETQYF. The chain links TRBV12-3 or TRBV12-4 to TRBJ2-5, with no clear D. The V end was cut by 6 bases, the J end by 2 bases, with 10 bases between. The CDR3 consists of 13 residues.

The V gene is TRBV12-3 or TRBV12-4, the J gene TRBJ1-3; D uncertain. The CDR3 covers 16 residues. Trimming stripped 6 bases from V and 2 bases from J, with 17 bases between. The CDR3 bases are TGTGCCAGCAGATCACCAGGACGGACTACTGGAAACACCATATATTTT. This sequence encodes CASRSPGRTTGNTIYF.

The chain joins TRBV27 to TRBJ2-7; D perhaps matches TRBD1 (5 bases). V shed 2 bases and J shed 4 bases, with 15 bases lying between them. There are 15 residues in the CDR3. CDR1 and CDR2 (germline): MNHEY, SMNVEV (reference sequence). The CDR3 DNA sequence: TGTGCCAGCAGTTTACTGGGGCTCACGCGGTACGAGCAGTACTTC. Translation gives CASSLLGLTRYEQYF.

This clonotype was seen only a few times. J is TRBJ1-2 and V is TRBV6-2 or TRBV6-3, with 7 bases lining up with TRBD1. This CDR3 spans 15 amino acids. CDR1 MNHEY and CDR2 SVGEGT come from the germline V gene. V was clipped by 6 bases and J by 3 bases; unmatched bases: 10. This CDR3 reads CASRPPDRSHYGYTF. CDR3 coding DNA: TGTGCCAGCAGACCTCCGGACAGGTCGCACTATGGCTACACCTTC.

There are a few counts of this clonotype. The V and J genes are TRBV20-1 and TRBJ1-1; TRBD1 agrees at 10 bases. Germline V gene lookup returns CDR1 DFQATT and CDR2 SNEGSKA (reference sequence). Losses at the gene ends were 6 bases for V and 7 bases for J; bases not matched to a gene: 20. The CDR3 contains 17 residues. The DNA for the CDR3 is TGCAGTGCGACTAACCGGGGACAGGGGAGGATTGGGGGTGAAGCTTTCTTT. As protein: CSATNRGQGRIGGEAFF.

This chain connects TRBV7-2 to TRBJ2-5; 9 bases map to TRBD2. This CDR3 has 17 residues. J lost 4 bases, V lost 1 base, and 10 bases had no gene match. Germline V gene data show CDR1 as SGHTA and CDR2 as FQGNSA. The CDR3 spells CASSLDPRAGGLETQYF. DNA for the CDR3: TGTGCCAGCAGCTTAGATCCCAGAGCGGGAGGACTAGAGACCCAGTACTTC. Looking up the rest from reference TRBV7-2 and TRBJ2-5 gives the full variable domain: GAGVSQSPSNKVTEKGKDVELRCDPISGHTALYWYRQSLGQGLEFLIYFQGNSAPDKSGLPSDRFSAERTGGSVSTLTIQRTQQEDSAVYLCASSLDPRAGGLETQYFGPGTRLLVL.

In its sample, this clonotype was seen a few times. The chain joins TRBV20-1 to TRBJ1-5, with D unresolved. Germline V gene sequence: CDR1 DFQATT, CDR2 SNEGSKA (reference sequence). V dropped 0 bases and J dropped 4 bases, with 13 bases sitting between them. The CDR3 has 15 amino acids. The CDR3 spells CSARDWTHGNQPQHF. DNA for the CDR3: TGCAGTGCTAGAGATTGGACGCACGGGAATCAGCCCCAGCATTTT.

CDR3 nucleotides: TGTGCCACCCAGAGCCCCGGGACAATCGCCTACGAGCAGTACTTC. Amino acids: CATQSPGTIAYEQYF. The chain joins TRBV28 to TRBJ2-7; D perhaps matches TRBD1 (6 bases). Trimming pared 10 bases from V and 2 bases from J, leaving 21 bases between. This CDR3 region has 15 residues. CDR1 and CDR2 from the germline V gene are MDHEN and SYDVKM.